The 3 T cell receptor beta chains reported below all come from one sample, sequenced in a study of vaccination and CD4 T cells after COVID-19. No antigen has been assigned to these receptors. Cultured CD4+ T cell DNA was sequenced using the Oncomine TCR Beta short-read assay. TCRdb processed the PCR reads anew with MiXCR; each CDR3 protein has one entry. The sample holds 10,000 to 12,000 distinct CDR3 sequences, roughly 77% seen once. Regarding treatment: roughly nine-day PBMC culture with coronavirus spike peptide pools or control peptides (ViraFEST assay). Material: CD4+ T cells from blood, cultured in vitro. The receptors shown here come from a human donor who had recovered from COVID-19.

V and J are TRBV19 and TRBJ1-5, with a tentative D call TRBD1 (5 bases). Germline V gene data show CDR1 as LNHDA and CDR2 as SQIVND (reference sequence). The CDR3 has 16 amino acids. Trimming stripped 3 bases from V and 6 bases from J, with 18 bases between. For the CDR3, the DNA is TGTGCCAGTAGTATTCAGGGTTATGGATCGGGTCAGCCCCAGCATTTT. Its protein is CASSIQGYGSGQPQHF. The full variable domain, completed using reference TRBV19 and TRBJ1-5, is DGGITQSPKYLFRKEGQNVTLSCEQNLNHDAMYWYRQDPGQGLRLIYYSQIVNDFQKGDIAEGYSVSREKKESFPLTVTSAQKNPTAFYLCASSIQGYGSGQPQHFGDGTRLSIL.

The chain's CDR3 is CASSLGDVYNQPQHF. In DNA, the CDR3 is TGTGCCAGCAGCTTAGGAGACGTATACAATCAGCCCCAGCATTTT. The chain uses TRBV7-2 and TRBJ1-5; D unclear. Germline V gives CDR1 SGHTA, CDR2 FQGNSA. V was clipped by 1 base and J by 3 bases, with 10 bases between them. There are 15 residues in the CDR3.

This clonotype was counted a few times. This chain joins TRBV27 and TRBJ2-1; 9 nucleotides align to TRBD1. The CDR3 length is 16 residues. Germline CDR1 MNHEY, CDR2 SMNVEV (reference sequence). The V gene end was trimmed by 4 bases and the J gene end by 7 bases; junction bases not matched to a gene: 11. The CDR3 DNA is TGTGCCAGCAGTTCTTATAGGGGACAGGGTATGAATGAGCAGTTCTTC. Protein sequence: CASSSYRGQGMNEQFF.